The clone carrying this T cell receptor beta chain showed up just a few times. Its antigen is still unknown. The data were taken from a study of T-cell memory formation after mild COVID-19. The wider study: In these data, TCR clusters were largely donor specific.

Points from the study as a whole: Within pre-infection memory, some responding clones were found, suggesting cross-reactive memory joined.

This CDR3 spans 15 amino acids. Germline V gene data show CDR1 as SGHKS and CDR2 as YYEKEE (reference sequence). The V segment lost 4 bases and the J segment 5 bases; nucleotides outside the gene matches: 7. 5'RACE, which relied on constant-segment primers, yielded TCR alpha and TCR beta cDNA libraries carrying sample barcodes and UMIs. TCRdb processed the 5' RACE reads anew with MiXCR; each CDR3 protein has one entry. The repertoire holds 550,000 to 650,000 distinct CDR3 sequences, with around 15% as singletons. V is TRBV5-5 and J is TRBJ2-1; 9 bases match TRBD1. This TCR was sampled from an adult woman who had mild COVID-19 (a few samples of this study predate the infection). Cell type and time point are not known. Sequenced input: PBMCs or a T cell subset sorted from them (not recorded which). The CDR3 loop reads CASSQWDRDHNEQFF. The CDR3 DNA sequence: TGTGCCAGCAGCCAATGGGACAGGGACCACAATGAGCAGTTCTTC.